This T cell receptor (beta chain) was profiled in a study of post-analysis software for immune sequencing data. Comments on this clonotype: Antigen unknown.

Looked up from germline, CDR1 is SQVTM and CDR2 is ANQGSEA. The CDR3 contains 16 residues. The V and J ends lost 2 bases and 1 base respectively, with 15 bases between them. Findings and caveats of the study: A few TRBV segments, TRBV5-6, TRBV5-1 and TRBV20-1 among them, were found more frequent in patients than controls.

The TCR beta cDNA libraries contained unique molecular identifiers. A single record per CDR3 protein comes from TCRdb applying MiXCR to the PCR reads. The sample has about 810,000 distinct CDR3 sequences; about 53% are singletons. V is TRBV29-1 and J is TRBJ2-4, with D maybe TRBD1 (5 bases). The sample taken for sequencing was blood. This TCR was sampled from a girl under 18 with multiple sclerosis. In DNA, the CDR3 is TGCAGCGTTGAAATGGGGCGGAAGGGGGCCAAAAACATTCAGTACTTC. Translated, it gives CSVEMGRKGAKNIQYF.